This TCR beta chain was retrieved from a study of cytomegalovirus exposure and HLA in healthy donors (dated by TCRdb to between 2016 and 2019). The study in broad terms: An earlier analysis of approximately 640 of the donors reported approximately 270 Gb of sequence data and around 110 million unique TCR beta sequences from roughly 200 million T cells. A later genetic analysis used genome-wide SNP genotypes for about 65% of the 666 donors, treating that subset as a discovery cohort. Donor age, sex, ethnicity and CMV serostatus were collected together with the repertoire data. Among the roughly 390 genotyped donors, approximately 81% belonged to the genetic ancestry cluster associated with self-reported Caucasian donors. Every discovery cohort repertoire had been produced on one sequencing platform. The later analysis used no new phenotypic data to find candidate immune exposures, relying instead on TCR beta sequences and their occurrence across donors. Using immunosequencing, the study profiled T cell repertoires from roughly 650 subjects and related those repertoires to cytomegalovirus serostatus. Roughly 5 DR-DQ haplotypes were treated as single units for association and clustering because of strong linkage in the cohort. The study combined high-throughput TCR immunosequencing, statistical association of individual TCRs with disease status, and machine learning to predict cytomegalovirus infection status. Among some 410 genotyped donors of the cohort, an average of roughly 240,000 unique TCR beta nucleotide sequences were sequenced per donor, about a sixth of them non-productive. In addition to the first cohort of 666 subjects, a separate validation cohort of approximately 120 different subjects was used. The number of typed donors differed by locus: roughly 629-630 for A, B, C, DRB1 and DQB1; about 520 for DQA1; 606 for DPA1; and some 430 for DPB1. Both class I and class II loci were covered by HLA typing, at four-digit resolution. An early release that covered fewer than 800 HLA-typed donors contained approximately 300 gigabases of sequencing data and approximately 85 million unique TCR sequences. A later analysis re-analyzed previously published TCR beta repertoires from roughly 600 donors and added high-resolution HLA genotyping to study TCR occurrence patterns. To decide whether each TCR beta V gene segment behaved as functional or pseudogenic, an earlier analysis of over 500 of the donors relied on high-throughput TCR beta sequencing. The study aimed to test whether signatures of past pathogen exposure could be identified by cataloging public T cell receptors.

In total, fewer than 750 healthy bone marrow donors made up the cohort. At the time of sampling, every cohort member was nominally healthy, though immune exposures that went unrecorded were likely present. The donor was CMV seronegative and was included in the group of 352 seronegative cohort members. Every donor gave a peripheral blood sample, and the peripheral blood mononuclear cells from that sample were used for TCR beta sequencing. The Qiagen DNeasy Blood Extraction Kit was used to extract genomic DNA from the blood cell samples. Libraries were made using the immunoSEQ multiplex PCR assay. The multiplex PCR relied on a mix of 60 forward primers for TCR Vbeta segments and 13 reverse primers for TCR Jbeta segments. Amplification of the CDR3 region of rearranged TCR beta genes was performed with a multiplex PCR assay on genomic DNA. The Illumina HiSeq System was used to sequence the amplified TCR beta libraries as 87-base-pair reads. The authors processed their data as follows. A later analysis counted tens of millions of unique TCR beta chains across the 550 to 800 repertoires, and around 9.9 million of these chains were shared by at least two donors. Raw reads were error-corrected and collapsed into unique sequences by a nearest-neighbor algorithm in which closely related sequences were merged to remove PCR and sequencing errors. CDR3 sequences were aligned to IMGT reference sequences to assign V, D and J gene segments. For a sequence to be retained, a match of at least six nucleotides to both a V gene segment and a J gene segment was required. A rearrangement counted as productive if the CDR3 had no stop codons and remained in frame with V and J, and every other rearrangement counted as non-productive. CDR3 was defined by IMGT convention, running from the second conserved V-encoded cysteine to the conserved J-encoded phenylalanine. The earlier analysis of about 640 of the donors excluded any sequence lacking an unambiguous match to a single V gene segment. In an earlier analysis of some 590 of the donors, a V segment was called functional when productive rearrangements were above 56.7%, and segregating when the standard deviation between donors exceeded 5%. A statistical classification framework was developed to diagnose cytomegalovirus status using the catalog of TCR beta chain sequences. In a later analysis, V and J genes were assigned by comparing TCR nucleotide sequences against IMGT/GENE-DB human TR gene sequences. A later analysis assigned CDR3 sequences and most-parsimonious VDJ recombination scenarios with the TCRdist pipeline. In a later analysis, every TCR beta chain was defined by the combination of its CDR3 amino acid sequence and its V-gene family, and reads without a unique V-gene family were dropped. A later analysis removed 500 to 600 highly shared, low-generation-probability nucleotide sequences to deal with suspected cross-contamination and a sequencing artifact. In a later analysis, a clonal expansion index for each public chain was calculated from normalized within-repertoire ranks of inferred template counts. Generation probabilities in a later analysis came from a VDJ recombination model fitted to out-of-frame rearrangements, and those results were checked against IGoR. A later analysis scored TCR-TCR, TCR-HLA and TCR-CMV co-occurrence with hypergeometric tests, applying a repertoire-size bias correction to TCR pairs. To estimate false discovery rates, a later analysis permuted the HLA or CMV assignments 20 times. A later analysis grouped co-occurring TCRs with DBSCAN, adding TCRdist sequence similarity when clustering within HLA-allele-positive subsets. Co-occurrence clustering excluded repertoires with fewer than 30,000 or more than 120,000 public chains, plus five with anomalous nucleotide sharing. What TCRdb holds here is the immuneACCESS table cut down to in-frame rearrangements. Part of the clones is not present; checked against another copy, under half of the missing clones reflect an unresolved V gene, and the others are unexplained. The V and J calls and clone size come from that table; D and trimming were worked out from the DNA. Across this sample there are under 130,000 clones, with approximately 80% seen only once. About 5.3% of the sample belongs to the ten largest clones.

From its cysteine to its phenylalanine, the CDR3 spans 14 amino acids. Of the read, only the CDR3 DNA is kept; its 42 bases are in frame from base 1. The germline V gene provides CDR1 MNHEY and CDR2 SVGAGI. Trimming accounts for 5 bases at V and 4 bases at J, while the number of junction bases matched to no gene is 4. In regard to this clone: Its antigen is not yet known. Per-base qualities were not stored, and no clone one base away is much larger.

The investigation overall reported the following: The study listed 150 to 200 TCR beta chains as associated with cytomegalovirus. Cytomegalovirus status was reported to be diagnosed by the classifier with high specificity and sensitivity in both the original and validation cohorts. According to a later analysis, TCR association rates differed among HLA loci, with DRB1 alleles showing the most associated TCRs and HLA-C alleles showing the fewest. A later analysis associated 15,000 to 20,000 TCR beta sequences with specific HLA alleles at a false discovery rate of 0.05. An association between a missense DCLRE1C variant and V-gene and J-gene trimming of TCR beta chains was found in a later genetic analysis and replicated in an independent cohort. Because the 87-base-pair reads could not distinguish some IMGT-functional V segments, including TRBV6-2 and TRBV6-3, those segments were excluded. A further reported finding was that TCR beta sequences accurately predicted the HLA-A and HLA-B alleles for most subjects in the first cohort. Roughly uniform sequencing depth across donors was assumed in presence/absence analyses, although this assumption may not hold. Because counts were too low, approximately 18 rarely observed V segments, including chromosome 9 orphons, were excluded from the earlier analysis of a few hundred of the donors. Across donors, most TCR sequences were observed very rarely, whereas some public TCRs were present in many individuals. According to a later genetic analysis, donors in an Asian-associated ancestry cluster had fewer N-insertions in productive TCRs than the approximately 650-donor mean. In vitro tests confirmed that a few of the cytomegalovirus-associated TCR beta chains recognize cytomegalovirus antigens. In a later analysis, HLA-associated TCR beta chains showed more clonal expansion and lower generation probabilities than non-associated chains that were equally common. The only immune exposure information available for the cohort was CMV serostatus. In a later analysis, several top co-occurrence clusters were reported to appear linked to parvovirus B19, influenza, CMV and Epstein-Barr virus. Strong co-occurrence of HLA alleles, especially DR and DQ, made assigning TCR associations to individual alleles difficult. This cohort had only TCR beta chains sequenced, and the lack of alpha or paired-chain data limited which features could be detected. Because HLA typing was unavailable for some donors at each locus, only the typed subset was used in association tests. Most CMV-associated TCR beta chains appeared to be HLA-restricted in a later analysis, and the HLA associations seemed to be driven largely by CMV exposure. According to the authors, the approach could potentially be generalized to other disease states and immunological phenotypes. A cluster of highly shared sequence variants was judged likely to represent a technical artifact of the sequencing pipeline. Correlated functional status among segregating V segments might reflect linkage disequilibrium, but an unknown experimental factor could not be ruled out. Broadly in line with IMGT annotations, most TCR beta V segments showed up in productive rearrangements about 87% or about 30% of the time in an earlier analysis of roughly 590 of the donors.

The sequenced sample consisted of PBMCs. This TCR was sampled from a male donor in good health and CMV-seronegative. The chain uses TRBV6-5 and TRBJ1-1; 10 central bases correspond to TRBD1. The CDR3 region: CASSRTGGSTEAFF. The nucleotide sequence is TGTGCCAGCAGTAGGACAGGGGGGAGCACTGAAGCTTTCTTT.